The 28 T cell receptor beta chains presented below share a single source sample, sequenced in a study of spatial heterogeneity in lung cancer. Time point specified: blood at routine non-recurrence follow-up after resection. TCRdb passed the 5' RACE reads through MiXCR, listing each CDR3 protein once. The sample has about 70,000 distinct CDR3 sequences, roughly 9% seen once. The sequenced sample was PBMCs, obtained at follow-up. The receptors here all came from a female donor with early-stage non-small cell lung cancer.

The sample holds many counts of this clonotype. The chain employs TRBV27 and TRBJ2-3; D is undetermined. The CDR3 runs 14 residues. V lost 3 bases to trimming and J lost 1 base, with 8 bases between them. CDR1 MNHEY and CDR2 SMNVEV come from the germline V gene (reference sequence). CDR3 region: CASSLGKRTDTQYF. CDR3 DNA: TGTGCCAGCAGTTTGGGAAAGCGCACAGATACGCAGTATTTT.

Ten or more counts support this clonotype. The rearrangement links TRBV12-3 or TRBV12-4 to TRBJ1-2; maybe TRBD1 (6 bases). The CDR3 spans 14 residues. V lost 2 bases, J lost 3 bases, and 10 bases lay in between. CDR3 nucleotide sequence: TGTGCCAGCAGTTTATCAGGGGTGCACTATGGCTACACCTTC. Amino acid sequence: CASSLSGVHYGYTF.

Ten or more counts support this clonotype. The chain joins TRBV6-4 to TRBJ2-2; D gene ambiguous. The CDR3 totals 12 residues. CDR1 and CDR2 (germline): MRHNA, SNTAGT. Trimming cost V 6 bases and J 2 bases, with 4 bases left between them. Here the CDR3 reads CASRDNTGELFF. The CDR3 nucleotides read TGTGCCAGCAGGGATAACACCGGGGAGCTGTTTTTT.

This chain joins TRBV7-8 and TRBJ2-1, with TRBD2 identical over 11 bases. V trimming: 0 bases; J trimming: 4 bases; junction bases outside the gene matches: 5. Germline V gene lookup returns CDR1 SGHVS and CDR2 FQNEAQ. This CDR3 is built from 17 residues. This CDR3 is CASSLARTSGQYNEQFF. CDR3 coding DNA: TGTGCCAGCAGCTTAGCTAGGACTAGCGGGCAATACAATGAGCAGTTCTTC.

This clonotype was seen more than once but under ten times. The chain uses TRBV7-9 and TRBJ2-1; 14 nucleotides agree with TRBD2. The length of the CDR3 is 18 residues. CDR1 is SEHNR, CDR2 FQNEAQ, per germline (reference sequence). The ends lost 5 bases at V and 4 bases at J; junction bases unmatched: 10. The CDR3: CASSPPGLAGERYNEQFF. The CDR3 DNA reads TGTGCCAGCAGCCCCCCGGGACTAGCGGGAGAAAGGTACAATGAGCAGTTCTTC.

This clonotype has more than one count but fewer than ten. The chain employs TRBV20-1 and TRBJ2-7, with 9 bases lining up with TRBD2. This CDR3 is built from 16 residues. Germline V lookup: CDR1 DFQATT, CDR2 SNEGSKA (reference sequence). Losses at the gene ends were 2 bases for V and 2 bases for J; bases not matched to a gene: 10. The chain's CDR3 is CSARNLAGIFTYEQYF. The CDR3 DNA reads TGCAGTGCTAGAAACCTAGCGGGAATCTTCACCTACGAGCAGTACTTC.

In its sample, this clonotype is medium-sized. V gene TRBV2 combines with J gene TRBJ1-5; tentatively, D is TRBD1 (6 bases). V shed 7 bases and J shed 2 bases, with 15 bases lying between them. This CDR3 contains 15 residues. The germline V gene has CDR1 SNHLY and CDR2 FYNNEI. The CDR3 sequence: CASTYDRTGNQPQHF. CDR3 DNA: TGTGCCAGCACCTATGACAGGACTGGCAATCAGCCCCAGCATTTT.

At least ten counts were recorded for this clonotype. At one of its ends the junction is not consistent with the germline gene, which may arise from a read error. The CDR3 DNA follows: TGTGCCAGCAGTTTGGGACAGGGGATCGCGGTAGTCTTC. This codes for CASSLGQGIAVVF. The genes are TRBV12-3 or TRBV12-4 and TRBJ2-1; the match to TRBD1 covers 10 bases. This CDR3 region has 13 residues.

The chain links TRBV5-1 to TRBJ1-1, with D possibly being TRBD1 (6 bases). Trimming removed 4 bases from V and 4 bases from J, with 14 bases in between. Per germline, CDR1 SGHRS and CDR2 YFSETQ. The CDR3 loop spans 14 amino acids. The CDR3 spells CASSPSRGGTEAFF. The DNA of the CDR3 is TGCGCCAGCAGCCCTTCCCGAGGGGGCACTGAAGCTTTCTTT.

The V and J genes are TRBV2 and TRBJ1-2; TRBD1 matches at 8 bases. Germline loops: CDR1 SNHLY, CDR2 FYNNEI. With 2 bases clipped from V and 11 bases from J, the junction kept 7 bases outside the gene matches. There are 13 residues in the CDR3. The CDR3 bases are TGTGCCAGCAGTGAAATCCTACAGGGGGGATACACCTTC. Amino acid sequence: CASSEILQGGYTF. The variable domain in full, with the rest retrieved from reference TRBV2 and TRBJ1-2, is EPEVTQTPSHQVTQMGQEVILRCVPISNHLYFYWYRQILGQKVEFLVSFYNNEISEKSEIFDDQFSVERPDGSNFTLKIRSTKLEDSAMYFCASSEILQGGYTFGSGTRLTVV.

The sample holds many counts of this clonotype. The chain has TRBV19 and TRBJ1-1; D uncertain. The CDR3 has 15 amino acids. Per germline, CDR1 LNHDA and CDR2 SQIVND (reference sequence). Trimming took 8 bases from V and 4 from J, leaving 20 bases between them. CDR3 coding DNA: TGTGCCAGTTTCCCACGTGGCCTGACGGTCACTGAAGCTTTCTTT. Protein sequence: CASFPRGLTVTEAFF.

This clonotype was found a few times. The chain combines TRBV29-1 with TRBJ1-4; 10 nucleotides align to TRBD1. The length of the CDR3 is 15 residues. After removal of 6 bases from V and 7 bases from J, the junction contained 11 bases not matched to a gene. From germline, CDR1 is SQVTM and CDR2 ANQGSEA. CDR3: CSVGQGSVAGEKLFF. For the CDR3, the DNA is TGCAGCGTGGGACAGGGGAGCGTTGCTGGTGAAAAACTGTTTTTT. Full variable domain (missing parts from reference TRBV29-1 and TRBJ1-4): SAVISQKPSRDICQRGTSLTIQCQVDSQVTMMFWYRQQPGQSLTLIATANQGSEATYESGFVIDKFPISRPNLTFSTLTVSNMSPEDSSIYLCSVGQGSVAGEKLFFGSGTQLSVL.

In this sample, this clonotype turned up many times. The CDR3 DNA follows: TGTGCCAGCAGCTTAGCTAGCGGGCCATACAATGAGCAGTTCTTC. The encoded protein is CASSLASGPYNEQFF. V usage is TRBV7-2 and J usage is TRBJ2-1, with 7 bases identical to TRBD2. This CDR3 has 15 residues. V was pared by 0 bases and J by 4 bases, with 3 bases of the junction left unmatched. Germline CDR1 SGHTA, CDR2 FQGNSA.

At least ten counts were recorded for this clonotype. The genes are TRBV28 and TRBJ2-7; D call uncertain. Trimming shortened V by 1 base and J by 2 bases, and 3 bases separated the two germline ends. The germline gives CDR1 MDHEN, CDR2 SYDVKM. The CDR3 is made up of 12 amino acids. The CDR3 reads CASSLSAYEQYF. Written as DNA, the CDR3 is TGTGCCAGCAGTTTATCGGCCTACGAGCAGTACTTC.

In regard to this clonotype: A read error may be the cause here, since a much bigger clone is one base away. The J gene is TRBJ2-7, the V gene TRBV11-2, with 8 bases matching TRBD2. The V gene's germline CDR1 is SGHAT and CDR2 FQNNGV. The CDR3 has 15 residues. The CDR3: CANSSISGSSYEQYF. CDR3 DNA sequence: TGTGCCAACAGCTCGATCAGCGGGAGTAGCTACGAGCAGTACTTC. The full variable domain, in which reference TRBV11-2 and TRBJ2-7 provide the parts outside the CDR3, is EAGVAQSPRYKIIEKRQSVAFWCNPISGHATLYWYQQILGQGPKLLIQFQNNGVVDDSQLPKDRFSAERLKGVDSTLKIQPAKLEDSAVYLCANSSISGSSYEQYFGPGTRLTVT.

This clonotype was seen at least ten times. J is TRBJ2-2 and V is TRBV4-1; a possible D gene is TRBD2 (6 bases). V was cut by 1 base and J by 3 bases, with 12 bases left in between. Germline V gives CDR1 MGHRA, CDR2 YSYEKL. This CDR3 has 16 amino acids. As DNA, the CDR3 is TGCGCCAGCAGCCAAGGACGAGGAGGGGACACCGGGGAGCTGTTTTTT. This codes for CASSQGRGGDTGELFF.

The chain recombines TRBV5-1 with TRBJ2-1; D call uncertain. This CDR3 comprises 14 residues. V was pared by 4 bases and J by 0 bases, with 8 bases between. The germline V gene encodes CDR1 SGHRS and CDR2 YFSETQ. For the CDR3, the DNA is TGCGCCAGCAGCCCCGACTCCTCCTACAATGAGCAGTTCTTC. Its protein is CASSPDSSYNEQFF.

This clonotype was found many times. The V gene is TRBV6-6, the J gene TRBJ2-7, with 7 nucleotides matching TRBD1. Germline V lookup: CDR1 MNHNY, CDR2 SVGAGI (reference sequence). The V and J ends lost 0 bases and 3 bases, in that order; junction bases with no gene match: 11. The CDR3 consists of 17 residues. In nucleotides, the CDR3 is TGTGCCAGCAGTTACTCCCGTGACAGGGAAGGGAACTACGAGCAGTACTTC. Translated, it gives CASSYSRDREGNYEQYF.

Details on this clonotype: This could be a read error, since a much larger clone is one nucleotide away. This rearrangement joins TRBV20-1 to TRBJ2-7; no firm D call. CDR3 size: 11 residues. Germline V gene data show CDR1 as DFQATT and CDR2 as SNEGSKA (reference sequence). As DNA, the CDR3 is TGCAGTGCCCCCGTTACAGACGAGCAGCACTTC. Encoded protein: CSAPVTDEQHF.

Many counts were recorded for this clonotype. J is TRBJ1-5 and V is TRBV7-6, with 8 nucleotides matching TRBD1. The CDR3 runs to 15 residues. The V segment lost 3 bases and the J segment 5 bases; nucleotides outside the gene matches: 6. The V gene's germline CDR1 is SGHVS and CDR2 FNYEAQ. The CDR3 coding sequence is TGTGCCAGCAGCTTGGGGACAGGTCGAGATCAGCCCCAGCATTTT. Its translation is CASSLGTGRDQPQHF.

This clonotype was counted many times. The chain carries TRBV6-5 and TRBJ1-1; D gene unclear. The length of the CDR3 is 13 residues. Trimming shortened V by 4 bases and J by 0 bases, and 6 bases separated the two germline ends. The germline V gene has CDR1 MNHEY and CDR2 SVGAGI. The CDR3 spells CASSFGLNTEAFF. CDR3 nucleotides: TGTGCCAGCAGTTTTGGGTTGAACACTGAAGCTTTCTTT.

Ten or more counts support this clonotype. The V and J genes are TRBV28 and TRBJ1-4, with D possibly TRBD1 on 5 matching bases. The length of the CDR3 is 17 residues. V was clipped by 8 bases and J by 8 bases, with 27 bases between them. Germline CDR1 is MDHEN and CDR2 is SYDVKM. CDR3 DNA: TGTGCCAGCGCAGTTTCCCTCTCTTTGGTTTCAGGGGAAAAACTGTTTTTT. Amino acids: CASAVSLSLVSGEKLFF.

This clonotype has at least ten counts. The chain recombines TRBV7-3 with TRBJ2-2; D call uncertain. V was clipped by 3 bases and J by 7 bases, with 9 bases between them. The CDR3 is 13 amino acids. CDR1 is SGHTA, CDR2 FQGTGA, per germline. In DNA, the CDR3 is TGTGCCAGCAGCTTGGGATCCAGCGGGGAGCTGTTTTTT. Translated: CASSLGSSGELFF.

At least ten counts were recorded for this clonotype. One end of the junction varies from germline; a read error may be responsible. V usage is TRBV20-1 and J usage is TRBJ2-5, with D hard to call. This CDR3 has 11 amino acids. Germline-derived CDR1 and CDR2 are DFQATT and SNEGSKA (reference sequence). The CDR3 region has the DNA TGCAGTGCAAAAACCTCAGAGGCCCAGTACTTC. Amino acids: CSAKTSEAQYF.

The table lists this clonotype with a few counts. The rearrangement uses TRBV10-2 and TRBJ1-2, with unresolved D. CDR3 length equals 14 residues. V was pared by 4 bases and J by 0 bases, with 9 bases between. The germline V gene encodes CDR1 WSHSY and CDR2 SAAADI. The CDR3 is CASSADIANYGYTF. CDR3 nucleotide sequence: TGCGCCAGCAGTGCCGACATAGCTAACTATGGCTACACCTTC.

This clonotype showed up just a few times. The V and J genes are TRBV9 and TRBJ2-3; no clear D gene. Trimming took 4 bases from V and 1 from J, leaving 10 bases between them. The germline V gene has CDR1 SGDLS and CDR2 YYNGEE. This CDR3 has 14 amino acids. CDR3 coding DNA: TGTGCCAGCAGCCCACAACGGGGCACAGATACGCAGTATTTT. Translation gives CASSPQRGTDTQYF.

This clonotype was recorded only once. V is TRBV24-1 and J is TRBJ2-1; TRBD2 agrees at 7 bases. V shed 5 bases, J shed 4 bases, and the junction held 4 bases outside the gene matches. There are 14 residues in the CDR3. CDR1 is KGHDR and CDR2 is SFDVKD in the germline V gene. The CDR3 DNA sequence: TGTGCCACCAGTGGTGCGGGAGCGTACAATGAGCAGTTCTTC. Its translation: CATSGAGAYNEQFF.

The chain combines TRBV29-1 with TRBJ2-1, with D tentatively TRBD2 (6 bases). Germline V gives CDR1 SQVTM, CDR2 ANQGSEA. V was pared by 4 bases and J by 3 bases, with 16 bases between. The length of the CDR3 is 15 residues. CDR3 in amino acids: CSVAHGGDFYNEQFF. The CDR3 nucleotides read TGCAGCGTTGCTCACGGTGGGGACTTCTACAATGAGCAGTTCTTC.